In this sample, the clone carrying this T cell receptor (beta chain) turned up a few times. As yet, its antigen is unknown. At one end the junction does not follow the germline gene, possibly because of a read error. The authors amplified TCR beta CDR3 regions, and they did so from RNA transcripts for repertoire sequencing. HTBI primers served in a first-round RT-PCR, which a second-round multiplex PCR followed. One entry per CDR3 protein, called by TCRdb with MiXCR from the multiplex PCR reads. The sample yields 350,000 to 400,000 distinct CDR3 sequences, 15% seen once. These data come from a study of Graves' ophthalmopathy and Graves' hyperthyroidism. Across the study: The collection of peripheral blood took place at initial diagnosis, before any treatment.

The V gene's germline CDR1 is LNHDA and CDR2 SQIVND (reference sequence). The CDR3 is 19 amino acids. Findings of the study overall: Most thyroid clonotypes with frequency above 0.001 were detected in blood too.

It was on clinical symptoms, serum thyroxine, TRAb, thyroid ultrasound and orbital computed tomography that diagnosis relied. The chain carries TRBV19 and TRBJ2-2; 7 nucleotides align to TRBD2. The source is a young woman with stable Graves' hyperthyroidism. Input material: peripheral blood. The CDR3 spells CASSIVAPSGGGNTAELFF. The CDR3 DNA reads TGTGCCAGTAGTATAGTGGCCCCCTCTGGCGGGGGAAACACCGCGGAGCTGTTTTTT.